What follows describes a single T cell receptor (beta chain). Its antigen remains unknown. Purity exceeded 95% in all sorted populations. The data derive from a study of beta chain features in type 1 diabetes. Study-level information: What patients shared with healthy donors was a similar profile of age, gender and cell yields.

Study findings and constraints: There were fewer insertions and more deletions at the VDJ junctions of type 1 diabetes patients. The naive, central memory and Treg TCRB repertoires of patients appeared to be more similar to one another than those of healthy donors. Shorter TCRB CDR3s, moderately but significantly so, marked every one of the four CD4+ subsets in Type 1 diabetes patients.

The CDR3 has 15 amino acids. Germline V gene data show CDR1 as KGHSH and CDR2 as LQKENI. The J segment lost 4 bases and the V segment lost 3 bases, leaving 5 bases of the junction unmatched. Every bit of the isolated RNA underwent reverse transcription, so sequencing read expressed TCRB transcripts. The table came from immunoSEQ multiplex PCR; TCRdb's copy has only in-frame clones and leaves some out. In the table there are some 700,000 clones, over 10% of which are singletons. The TCR was taken from a young man with type 1 diabetes. The gene calls are TRBV18 and TRBJ2-2, with 7 bases identical to TRBD1. The sequenced sample was naive CD4+ T cells from blood. This CDR3 reads CASSPFDRATGELFF. In DNA form, the CDR3 reads TGTGCCAGCTCACCCTTTGACAGGGCCACCGGGGAGCTGTTTTTT.